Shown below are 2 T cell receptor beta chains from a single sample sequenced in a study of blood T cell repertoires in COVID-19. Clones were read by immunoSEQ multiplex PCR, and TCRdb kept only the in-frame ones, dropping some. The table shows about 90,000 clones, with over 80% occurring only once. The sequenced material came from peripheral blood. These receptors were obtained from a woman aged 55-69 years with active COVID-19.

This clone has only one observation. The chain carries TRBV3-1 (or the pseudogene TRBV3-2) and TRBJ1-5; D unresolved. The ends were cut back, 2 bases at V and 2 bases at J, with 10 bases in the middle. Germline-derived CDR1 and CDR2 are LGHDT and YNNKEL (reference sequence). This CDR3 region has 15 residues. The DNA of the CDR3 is TGTGCCAGCAGCCAAATGTTGTCAGGCAATCAGCCCCAGCATTTT. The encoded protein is CASSQMLSGNQPQHF.

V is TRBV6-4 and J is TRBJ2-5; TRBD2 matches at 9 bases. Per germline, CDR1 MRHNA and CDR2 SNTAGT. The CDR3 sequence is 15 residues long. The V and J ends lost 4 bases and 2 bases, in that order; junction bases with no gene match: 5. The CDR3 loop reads CASSASGGIQETQYF. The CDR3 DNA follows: TGTGCCAGCAGTGCCAGCGGGGGGATACAAGAGACCCAGTACTTC.